This TCR beta chain is from a study of cytomegalovirus exposure and HLA in healthy donors. The overall study: The platform used for the roughly 130 validation repertoires matched that of the 500 to 850 first-cohort repertoires, a later analysis reported.

CDR1 is SGHVS, CDR2 FNYEAQ, per germline. This CDR3 region has 14 residues. V dropped 1 base and J dropped 2 bases, with 9 bases sitting between them. Sequencing used immunoSEQ multiplex PCR; TCRdb keeps in-frame clones, though not all of them. Among 150,000 to 180,000 clones listed, about 86% were seen once. This receptor was obtained from a human donor in good health. The V and J genes are TRBV7-6 and TRBJ2-7; possible D gene TRBD1, 6 bases. Material for sequencing was PBMCs. CDR3 residues: CASSLVPGAYEQYF. The CDR3 nucleotides read TGTGCCAGCAGCTTAGTTCCAGGGGCCTACGAGCAGTACTTC.